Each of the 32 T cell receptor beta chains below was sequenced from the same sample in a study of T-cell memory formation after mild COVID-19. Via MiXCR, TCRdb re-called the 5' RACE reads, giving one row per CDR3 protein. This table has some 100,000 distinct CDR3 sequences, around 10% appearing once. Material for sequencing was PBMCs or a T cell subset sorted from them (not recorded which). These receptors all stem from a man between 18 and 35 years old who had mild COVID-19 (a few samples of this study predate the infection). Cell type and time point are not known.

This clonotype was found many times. In DNA, the CDR3 is TGTGCCAGCAGCCTGACGGATAGCAATCAGCCCCAGCATTTT. Protein: CASSLTDSNQPQHF. The chain has TRBV7-9 and TRBJ1-5; unclear D gene. Between the trimmed V and J ends, which lost 5 bases and 0 bases, there was a span of 8 bases. Germline loops: CDR1 SEHNR, CDR2 FQNEAQ (reference sequence). This CDR3 is built from 14 residues.

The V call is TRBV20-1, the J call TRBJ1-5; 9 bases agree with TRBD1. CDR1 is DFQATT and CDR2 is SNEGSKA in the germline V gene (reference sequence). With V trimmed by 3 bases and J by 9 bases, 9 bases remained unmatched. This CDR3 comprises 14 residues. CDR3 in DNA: TGCAGTGCTAGGGACAGGGGACCCTCCGGGCCCCAGCATTTT. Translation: CSARDRGPSGPQHF.

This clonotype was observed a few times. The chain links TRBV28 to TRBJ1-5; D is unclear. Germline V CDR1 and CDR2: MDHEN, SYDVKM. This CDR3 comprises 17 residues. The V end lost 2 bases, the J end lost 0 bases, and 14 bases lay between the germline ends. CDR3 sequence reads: CASSLRFRQISNQPQHF. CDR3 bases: TGTGCCAGCAGTTTACGGTTCCGGCAGATTAGCAATCAGCCCCAGCATTTT. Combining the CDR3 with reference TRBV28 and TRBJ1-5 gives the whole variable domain DVKVTQSSRYLVKRTGEKVFLECVQDMDHENMFWYRQDPGLGLRLIYFSYDVKMKEKGDIPEGYSVSREKKERFSLILESASTNQTSMYLCASSLRFRQISNQPQHFGDGTRLSIL.

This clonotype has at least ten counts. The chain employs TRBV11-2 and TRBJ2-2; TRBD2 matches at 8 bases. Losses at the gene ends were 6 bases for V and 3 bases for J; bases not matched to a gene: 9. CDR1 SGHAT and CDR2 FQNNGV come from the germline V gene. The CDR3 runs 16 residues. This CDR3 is CASRPLAGGHTGELFF. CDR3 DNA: TGTGCCAGCAGGCCCCTCGCGGGGGGACACACCGGGGAGCTGTTTTTT.

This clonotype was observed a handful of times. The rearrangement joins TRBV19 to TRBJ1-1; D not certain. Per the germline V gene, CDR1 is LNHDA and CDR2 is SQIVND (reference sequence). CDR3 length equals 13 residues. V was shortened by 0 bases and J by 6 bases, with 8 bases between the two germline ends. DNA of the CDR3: TGTGCCAGTAGTATAGACGGTGCGGCTGAAGCTTTCTTT. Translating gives CASSIDGAAEAFF.

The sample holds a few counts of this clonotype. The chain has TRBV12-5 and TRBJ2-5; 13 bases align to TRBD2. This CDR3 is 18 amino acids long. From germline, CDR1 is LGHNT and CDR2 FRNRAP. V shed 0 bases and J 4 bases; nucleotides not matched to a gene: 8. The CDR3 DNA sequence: TGTGCTAGTGGTTTGGTCACTAGCGGGGGGGTTGGAGGAGAGACCCAGTACTTC. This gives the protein CASGLVTSGGVGGETQYF.

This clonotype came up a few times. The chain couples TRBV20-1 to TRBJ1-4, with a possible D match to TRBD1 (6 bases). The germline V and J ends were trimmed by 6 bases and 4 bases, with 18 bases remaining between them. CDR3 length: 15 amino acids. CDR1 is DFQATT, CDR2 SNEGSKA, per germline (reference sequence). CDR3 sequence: CSAVGGQGFNEKLFF. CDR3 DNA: TGCAGTGCCGTTGGAGGGCAGGGGTTTAATGAAAAACTGTTTTTT.

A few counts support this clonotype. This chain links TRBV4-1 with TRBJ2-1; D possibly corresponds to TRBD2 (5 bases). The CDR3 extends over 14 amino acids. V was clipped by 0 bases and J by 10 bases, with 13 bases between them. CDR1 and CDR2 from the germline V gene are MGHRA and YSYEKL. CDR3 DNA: TGCGCCAGCAGCCAAGATTTGGGCTCGGGAGAGCAGTTCTTC. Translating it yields CASSQDLGSGEQFF.

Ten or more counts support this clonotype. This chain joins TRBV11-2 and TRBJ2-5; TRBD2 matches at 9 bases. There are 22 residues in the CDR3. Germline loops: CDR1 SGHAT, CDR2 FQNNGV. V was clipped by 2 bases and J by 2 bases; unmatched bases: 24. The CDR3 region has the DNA TGTGCCAGCAGCTTAAGGTCATTCAACCTGGCGGGGGGGCCCGTACAACAAGAGACCCAGTACTTC. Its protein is CASSLRSFNLAGGPVQQETQYF.

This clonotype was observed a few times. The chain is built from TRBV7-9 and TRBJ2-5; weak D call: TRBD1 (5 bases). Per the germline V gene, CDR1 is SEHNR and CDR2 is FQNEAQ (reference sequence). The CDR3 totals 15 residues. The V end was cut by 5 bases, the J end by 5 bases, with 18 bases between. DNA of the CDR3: TGTGCCAGCAGCCCCCTGGGTCAGGGCCTCGAGACCCAGTACTTC. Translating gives CASSPLGQGLETQYF. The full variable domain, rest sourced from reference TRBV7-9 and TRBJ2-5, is DTGVSQNPRHKITKRGQNVTFRCDPISEHNRLYWYRQTLGQGPEFLTYFQNEAQLEKSRLLSDRFSAERPKGSFSTLEIQRTEQGDSAMYLCASSPLGQGLETQYFGPGTRLLVL.

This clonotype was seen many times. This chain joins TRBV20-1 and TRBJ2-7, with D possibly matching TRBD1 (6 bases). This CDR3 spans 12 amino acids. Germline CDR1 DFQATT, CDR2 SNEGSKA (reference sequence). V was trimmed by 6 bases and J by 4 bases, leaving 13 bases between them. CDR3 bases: TGCAGTGCCGGGACGCAGGGGTACGAGCAGTACGTC. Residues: CSAGTQGYEQYV.

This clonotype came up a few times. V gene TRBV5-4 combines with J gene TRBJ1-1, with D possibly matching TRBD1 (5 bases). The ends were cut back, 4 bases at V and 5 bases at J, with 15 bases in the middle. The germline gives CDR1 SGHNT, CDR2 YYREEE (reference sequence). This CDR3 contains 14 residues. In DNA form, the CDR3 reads TGTGCCAGCAGCCGGGACGGGGGAAGGACTGAAGCTTTCTTT. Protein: CASSRDGGRTEAFF.

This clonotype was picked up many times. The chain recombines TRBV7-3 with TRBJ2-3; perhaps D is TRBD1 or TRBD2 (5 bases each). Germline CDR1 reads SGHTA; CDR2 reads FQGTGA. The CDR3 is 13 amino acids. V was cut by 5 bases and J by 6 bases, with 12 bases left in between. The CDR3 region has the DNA TGTGCCAGCAGCCCGGGACCTCTGGATACGCAGTATTTT. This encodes CASSPGPLDTQYF.

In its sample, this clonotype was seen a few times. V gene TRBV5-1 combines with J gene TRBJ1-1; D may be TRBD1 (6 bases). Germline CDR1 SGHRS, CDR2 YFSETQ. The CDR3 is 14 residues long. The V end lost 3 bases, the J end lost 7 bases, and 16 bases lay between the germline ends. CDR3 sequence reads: CASSSSDSLVEAFF. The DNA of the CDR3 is TGCGCCAGCAGCTCTTCGGACAGCTTAGTTGAAGCTTTCTTT.

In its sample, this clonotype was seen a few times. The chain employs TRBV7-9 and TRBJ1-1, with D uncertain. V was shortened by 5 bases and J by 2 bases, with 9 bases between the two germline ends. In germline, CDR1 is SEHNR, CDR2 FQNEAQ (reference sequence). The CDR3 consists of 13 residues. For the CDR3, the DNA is TGTGCCAGCAGCCACCCACTTAACACTGAAGCTTTCTTT. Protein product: CASSHPLNTEAFF.

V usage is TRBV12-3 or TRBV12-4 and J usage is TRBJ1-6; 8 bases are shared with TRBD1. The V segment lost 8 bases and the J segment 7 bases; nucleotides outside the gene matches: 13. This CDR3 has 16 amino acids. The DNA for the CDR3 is TGTGCCAGCTTACGAGCTGGACAGGGACCGAATTCACCCCTCCACTTT. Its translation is CASLRAGQGPNSPLHF.

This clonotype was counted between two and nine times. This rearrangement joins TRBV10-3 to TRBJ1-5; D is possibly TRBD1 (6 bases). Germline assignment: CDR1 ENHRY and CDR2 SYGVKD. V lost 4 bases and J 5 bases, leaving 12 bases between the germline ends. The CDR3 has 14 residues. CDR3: CAISGGASDQPQHF. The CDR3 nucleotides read TGTGCCATCAGTGGGGGGGCGAGTGATCAGCCCCAGCATTTT.

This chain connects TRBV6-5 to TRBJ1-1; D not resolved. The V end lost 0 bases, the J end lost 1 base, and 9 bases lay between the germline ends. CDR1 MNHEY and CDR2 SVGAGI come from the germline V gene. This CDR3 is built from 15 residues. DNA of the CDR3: TGTGCCAGCAGTTACTCGATCGGTAGGAACACTGAAGCTTTCTTT. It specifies CASSYSIGRNTEAFF.

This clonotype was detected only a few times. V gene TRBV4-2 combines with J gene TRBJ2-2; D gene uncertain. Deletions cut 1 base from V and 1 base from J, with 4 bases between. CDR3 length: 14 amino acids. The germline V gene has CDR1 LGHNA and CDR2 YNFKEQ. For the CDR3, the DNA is TGTGCCAGCAGCCAAGTAGAGAACACCGGGGAGCTGTTTTTT. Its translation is CASSQVENTGELFF.

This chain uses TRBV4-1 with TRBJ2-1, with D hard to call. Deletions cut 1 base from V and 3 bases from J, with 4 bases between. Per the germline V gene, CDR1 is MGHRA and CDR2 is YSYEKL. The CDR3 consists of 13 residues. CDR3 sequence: CASSQGLYNEQFF. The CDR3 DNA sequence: TGCGCCAGCAGCCAAGGCCTCTACAATGAGCAGTTCTTC.

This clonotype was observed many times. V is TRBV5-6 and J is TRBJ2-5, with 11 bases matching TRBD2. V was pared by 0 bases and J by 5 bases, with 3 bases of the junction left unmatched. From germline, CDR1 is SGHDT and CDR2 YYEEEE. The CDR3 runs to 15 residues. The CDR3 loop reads CASSLASGGFETQYF. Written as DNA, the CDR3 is TGTGCCAGCAGCTTGGCTAGCGGGGGGTTCGAGACCCAGTACTTC. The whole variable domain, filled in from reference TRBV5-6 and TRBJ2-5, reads DAGVTQSPTHLIKTRGQQVTLRCSPKSGHDTVSWYQQALGQGPQFIFQYYEEEERQRGNFPDRFSGHQFPNYSSELNVNALLLGDSALYLCASSLASGGFETQYFGPGTRLLVL.

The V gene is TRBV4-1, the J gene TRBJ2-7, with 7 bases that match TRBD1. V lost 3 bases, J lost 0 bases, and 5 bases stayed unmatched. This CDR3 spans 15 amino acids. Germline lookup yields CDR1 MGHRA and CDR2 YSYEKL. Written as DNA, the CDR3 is TGCGCCAGCAGCCAGGGCCGGGACAGCTCCTACGAGCAGTACTTC. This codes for CASSQGRDSSYEQYF.

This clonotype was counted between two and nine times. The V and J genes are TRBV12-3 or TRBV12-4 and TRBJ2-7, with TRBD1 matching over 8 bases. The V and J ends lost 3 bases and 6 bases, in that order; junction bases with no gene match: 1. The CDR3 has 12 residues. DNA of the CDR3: TGTGCCAGCAGTTTCGGGACAGGCGAGCAGTACGTC. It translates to CASSFGTGEQYV.

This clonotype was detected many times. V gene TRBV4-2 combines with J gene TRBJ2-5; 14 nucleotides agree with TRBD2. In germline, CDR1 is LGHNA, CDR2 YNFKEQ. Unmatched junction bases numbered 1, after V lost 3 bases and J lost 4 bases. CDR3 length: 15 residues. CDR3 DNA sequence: TGTGCCAGCAGCCAGACTAGCGGGGGGGCAGAGACCCAGTACTTC. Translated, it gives CASSQTSGGAETQYF.

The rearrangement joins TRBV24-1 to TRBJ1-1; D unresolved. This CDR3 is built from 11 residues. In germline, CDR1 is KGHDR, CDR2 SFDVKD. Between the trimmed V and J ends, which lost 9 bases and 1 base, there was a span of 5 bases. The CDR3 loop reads CATPENTEAFF. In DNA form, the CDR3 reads TGTGCCACCCCAGAGAACACTGAAGCTTTCTTT.

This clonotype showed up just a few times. For the CDR3, the DNA is TGCAGTGCTCGTCAAGGTTACGAGCAGTACGTC. Translated: CSARQGYEQYV. This chain joins TRBV20-1 and TRBJ2-7; the D is unclear. CDR1 and CDR2 from the germline V gene are DFQATT and SNEGSKA (reference sequence). Trimming pared 5 bases from V and 4 bases from J, leaving 9 bases between. The CDR3 is 11 amino acids.

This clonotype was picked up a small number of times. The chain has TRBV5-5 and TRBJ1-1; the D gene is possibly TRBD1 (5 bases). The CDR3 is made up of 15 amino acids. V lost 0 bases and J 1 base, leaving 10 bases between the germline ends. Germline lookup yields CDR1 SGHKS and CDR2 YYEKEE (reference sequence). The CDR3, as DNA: TGTGCCAGCAGCTTGGCCTTGGGGCCGAACACTGAAGCTTTCTTT. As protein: CASSLALGPNTEAFF.

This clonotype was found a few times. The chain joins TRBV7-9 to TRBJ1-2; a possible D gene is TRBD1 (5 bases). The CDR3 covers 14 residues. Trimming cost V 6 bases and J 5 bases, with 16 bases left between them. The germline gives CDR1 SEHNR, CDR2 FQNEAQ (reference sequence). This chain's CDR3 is CASSQPGPWYGYTF. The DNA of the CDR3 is TGTGCCAGCAGTCAGCCGGGACCTTGGTATGGCTACACCTTC.

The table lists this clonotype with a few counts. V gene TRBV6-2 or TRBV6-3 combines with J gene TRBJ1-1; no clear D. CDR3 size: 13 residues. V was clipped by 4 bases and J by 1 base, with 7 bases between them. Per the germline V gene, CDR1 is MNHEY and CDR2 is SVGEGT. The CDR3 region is CASSFTGNTEAFF. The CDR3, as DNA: TGTGCCAGCAGTTTCACCGGGAACACTGAAGCTTTCTTT.

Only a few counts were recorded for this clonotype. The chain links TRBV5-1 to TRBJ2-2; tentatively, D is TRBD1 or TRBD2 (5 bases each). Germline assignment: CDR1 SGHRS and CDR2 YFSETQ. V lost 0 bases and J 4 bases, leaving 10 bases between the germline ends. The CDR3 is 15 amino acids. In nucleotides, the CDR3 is TGCGCCAGCAGCTTGGTAGGGGACGGCACCGGGGAGCTGTTTTTT. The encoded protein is CASSLVGDGTGELFF. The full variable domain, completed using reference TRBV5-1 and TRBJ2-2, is KAGVTQTPRYLIKTRGQQVTLSCSPISGHRSVSWYQQTPGQGLQFLFEYFSETQRNKGNFPGRFSGRQFSNSRSEMNVSTLELGDSALYLCASSLVGDGTGELFFGEGSRLTVL.

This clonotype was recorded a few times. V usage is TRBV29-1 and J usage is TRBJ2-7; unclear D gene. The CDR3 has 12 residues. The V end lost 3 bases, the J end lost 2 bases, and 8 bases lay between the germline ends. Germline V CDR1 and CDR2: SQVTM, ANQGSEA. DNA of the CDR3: TGCAGCGTTGAGGCTAAGGCCTACGAGCAGTACTTC. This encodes CSVEAKAYEQYF.

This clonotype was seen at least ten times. The CDR3 here is CASSLAPNQPQHF. CDR3 bases: TGTGCCAGCAGTTTAGCACCGAATCAGCCCCAGCATTTT. The chain couples TRBV12-3 or TRBV12-4 to TRBJ1-5; unclear D gene. The V end lost 0 bases, the J end lost 4 bases, and 4 bases lay between the germline ends. The CDR3 is 13 residues long.